This TCR beta chain appears in the sequencing data of a study of blood T cell repertoires in COVID-19. Across the whole study: The United States, Italy and Spain were the sources of the acute and convalescent COVID-19 samples. PBMCs, B-cell-depleted T cells, or T cells were the source of the cDNA or gDNA that made up the material.

Followed over time, Seattle patients had been enrolled while infection was active. The germline V gene has CDR1 SNHLY and CDR2 FYNNEI. V was clipped by 9 bases and J by 8 bases, with 17 bases between them. The CDR3 runs to 13 residues. Per the original data handling: Using reference gene primer amplification, nucleated cell counts were estimated. TCRdb's table, derived via immunoSEQ multiplex PCR, lists solely in-frame clones and lacks some. V and J calls and clone size follow that table, whereas D and trimming were derived from the DNA. This table has 250,000 to 350,000 clones, roughly 90% appearing once.

The specimen sequenced was peripheral blood. This sequence originates from a woman aged 25 to 45 with COVID-19, enrolled during active disease. This chain links TRBV2 with TRBJ2-1; D unclear. The CDR3 coding sequence is TGTGCCAGAGCAGGTCCCTCTGGCCATGAGCAGTTCTTC. The encoded protein is CARAGPSGHEQFF.